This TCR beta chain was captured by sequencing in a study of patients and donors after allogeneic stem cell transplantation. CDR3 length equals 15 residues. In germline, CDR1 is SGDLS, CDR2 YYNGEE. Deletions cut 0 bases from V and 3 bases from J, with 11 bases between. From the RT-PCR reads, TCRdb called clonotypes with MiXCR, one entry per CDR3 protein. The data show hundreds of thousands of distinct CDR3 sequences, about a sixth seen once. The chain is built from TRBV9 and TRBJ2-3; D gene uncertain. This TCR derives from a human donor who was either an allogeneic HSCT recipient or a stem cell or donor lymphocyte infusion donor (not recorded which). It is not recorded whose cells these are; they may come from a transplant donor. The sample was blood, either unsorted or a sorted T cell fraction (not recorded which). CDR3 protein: CASSVDWSGTDTQYF. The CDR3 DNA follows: TGTGCCAGCAGCGTAGATTGGTCCGGTACAGATACGCAGTATTTT.